The 9 T cell receptor beta chains below come from one sample, sequenced in a study of shared clonotypes between healthy human individuals. Repertoires were generated with immunoSEQ multiplex PCR, while TCRdb's copy carries only in-frame clones and drops some. In the table there are millions of clones, approximately 92% of which are singletons. The specimen was naive CD4+ T cells sorted from blood. Described subset: CD45RA+ positively selected. The receptors were gathered from a man between 18 and 35 years old in good health.

This chain links TRBV5-6 with TRBJ2-3; 8 nucleotides match TRBD2. The CDR3 length is 14 residues. Germline V gene sequence: CDR1 SGHDT, CDR2 YYEEEE. V lost 4 bases to trimming and J lost 10 bases; unmatched junction nucleotides: 11. CDR3 sequence reads: CASSTRTSPASQYF. CDR3 DNA sequence: TGTGCCAGCAGCACGAGGACTAGCCCCGCTTCGCAGTATTTT.

The rearrangement links TRBV9 to TRBJ2-4; perhaps TRBD2 as D (5 bases). The V end was cut by 3 bases, the J end by 6 bases, with 10 bases between. This CDR3 comprises 13 residues. CDR1 is SGDLS, CDR2 YYNGEE, per germline. The CDR3 sequence is CASSAPSGNIQYF. Written as DNA, the CDR3 is TGTGCCAGCAGCGCTCCGAGCGGAAACATTCAGTACTTC.

This clone was counted between two and nine times. This rearrangement joins TRBV7-6 to TRBJ1-5; D remains ambiguous. V was cut by 2 bases and J by 5 bases, with 7 bases left in between. CDR1 and CDR2 from the germline V gene are SGHVS and FNYEAQ. There are 13 residues in the CDR3. As DNA, the CDR3 is TGTGCCAGCAGCTTAAATGCGGATCAGCCCCAGCATTTT. Its protein product is CASSLNADQPQHF.

The chain joins TRBV6-1 to TRBJ1-5; unclear D gene. V lost 5 bases and J lost 0, with 8 bases in between. Looked up from germline, CDR1 is MNHNS and CDR2 is SASEGT. CDR3 length: 14 amino acids. Here the CDR3 DNA reads TGTGCCAGCAGTAGGCCATATAGCAATCAGCCCCAGCATTTT. Translating it yields CASSRPYSNQPQHF.

The V gene is TRBV6-5, the J gene TRBJ2-5; possibly TRBD1 for D (5 bases). The V end lost 2 bases, the J end lost 4 bases, and 14 bases lay between the germline ends. Germline V lookup: CDR1 MNHEY, CDR2 SVGAGI. This CDR3 contains 15 residues. This CDR3 is CASSYALDGAETQYF. As DNA, the CDR3 is TGTGCCAGCAGTTACGCATTGGATGGGGCAGAGACCCAGTACTTC.

The chain joins TRBV7-9 to TRBJ2-2; D uncertain. This CDR3 region has 17 residues. The V gene's germline CDR1 is SEHNR and CDR2 FQNEAQ (reference sequence). Trimming removed 2 bases from V and 2 bases from J, with 15 bases in between. As DNA, the CDR3 is TGTGCCAGCAGCTTAAAACGGTCCGGAGATAACACCGGGGAGCTGTTTTTT. This encodes CASSLKRSGDNTGELFF. The full variable domain, in which reference TRBV7-9 and TRBJ2-2 provide the parts outside the CDR3, is DTGVSQNPRHKITKRGQNVTFRCDPISEHNRLYWYRQTLGQGPEFLTYFQNEAQLEKSRLLSDRFSAERPKGSFSTLEIQRTEQGDSAMYLCASSLKRSGDNTGELFFGEGSRLTVL.

Comments on this clone: The same CDR3 can be traced to other DNA sequences in this sample. The chain links TRBV6-5 to TRBJ2-5; no clear D. CDR1 is MNHEY and CDR2 is SVGAGI in the germline V gene. The CDR3 has 12 residues. V was pared by 6 bases and J by 4 bases, with 9 bases between. The CDR3 coding sequence is TGTGCCAGCAGCTCGGGTAGAGAGACCCAGTACTTC. This codes for CASSSGRETQYF.

The rearrangement links TRBV5-1 to TRBJ2-2, with D tentatively TRBD1 (6 bases). The CDR3 contains 16 residues. Germline CDR1 is SGHRS and CDR2 is YFSETQ. Trimming removed 4 bases at V and 4 bases at J, with 17 bases between. The chain's CDR3 is CASSNGQNRGTGELFF. The CDR3 DNA follows: TGCGCCAGCAGCAACGGACAGAATCGGGGCACCGGGGAGCTGTTTTTT.

V is TRBV9 and J is TRBJ2-3, with 9 bases that match TRBD1. Germline CDR1 is SGDLS and CDR2 is YYNGEE. J was trimmed by 3 bases and V by 3 bases; bases with no gene match: 5. The CDR3 covers 15 residues. The CDR3 DNA reads TGTGCCAGCAGCGGATCGGGACAGGGAACAGATACGCAGTATTTT. Protein: CASSGSGQGTDTQYF.